This T cell receptor beta chain was profiled in a study of cytomegalovirus exposure and HLA in healthy donors. This CDR3 contains 13 residues. Germline lookup yields CDR1 MNHEY and CDR2 SVGAGI. Trimming took 4 bases from V and 9 from J; bases not matched to a gene: 4. PCR involved 60 Vbeta and 13 Jbeta primers. Produced via immunoSEQ multiplex PCR; TCRdb's table is partial and in-frame only. The data hold about 170,000 clones, with under 85% observed a single time. Material: PBMCs. The rearrangement uses TRBV6-5 and TRBJ2-1; 9 bases are a match to TRBD1. This receptor was obtained from a female donor in good health and CMV-seronegative. The CDR3 is CASSWDREGEQFF. In DNA form, the CDR3 reads TGTGCCAGCAGTTGGGACAGGGAAGGTGAGCAGTTCTTC.